These T cell receptor beta chains were read from a single sample in a study of blood T cell repertoires in COVID-19. TCRdb's copy holds only in-frame clones and misses some; the assay was immunoSEQ multiplex PCR. This sample carries fewer than 150,000 clones, approximately 80% of them seen once, and the ten largest clones take about 18%. Sequenced sample: peripheral blood. These TCRs come from a man older than 75 with acute or convalescent COVID-19. Both conserved end residues are trimmed from each CDR3. Each record gives: V gene, D gene, J gene, CDR3 protein. The D gene is left open where the match is weak.

TRBV11-2	.	TRBJ2-7	ASSLSGYEQY
TRBV19	.	TRBJ2-1	ASSMTGSSYNEQF
TRBV6-5	.	TRBJ2-3	ASSYGGALADTQY
TRBV7-9	.	TRBJ2-2	ASSDSRRYGELF
TRBV6-5	TRBD1	TRBJ2-2	ASSPDRVATGELF
TRBV6-5	.	TRBJ2-3	ASSGRRITDTQY
TRBV3-1/TRBV3-2	.	TRBJ2-7	ASSQRPRLPSYEQY
TRBV18	TRBD1	TRBJ2-7	ASSPSGTGGNEQY
TRBV7-9	TRBD2	TRBJ2-3	ASSFRGTRVSDTQY
TRBV6-1	TRBD2	TRBJ2-3	ASSEGSGGQDTQY
TRBV3-1/TRBV3-2	.	TRBJ2-3	ASSHGLDTQY
TRBV27	.	TRBJ2-7	ATRLGTTSYEQY
TRBV5-1	.	TRBJ2-5	ASSLASVGTLGGGQETQY
TRBV4-1	TRBD2	TRBJ2-2	ASREAGTSLTGELF
TRBV27	.	TRBJ1-2	ASRRGQTEFYGYT
TRBV6-5	TRBD1	TRBJ2-7	ASSGTRGSGEQY
TRBV20-1	TRBD1	TRBJ2-3	SASPAGGANTQY
TRBV7-9	.	TRBJ2-2	ASSPTGTNTGELF
TRBV7-2	.	TRBJ1-2	ASSSSTGNYGYT